The present T cell receptor (beta chain) was sequenced within a study of Ad26.COV2.S vaccination and SARS-CoV-2 variants. Using immunoSEQ multiplex PCR, the repertoire was profiled, and TCRdb retains in-frame clones only, with some absent. The sample includes about 500,000 clones, 80% to 90% of them seen just once. CDR1 is LNHDA and CDR2 is SQIVND in the germline V gene (reference sequence). The CDR3 loop spans 15 amino acids. Trimming took 6 bases from V and 0 from J, leaving 12 bases between them. Treatment denoted: roughly 19 received Ad26.COV2.S at low or high dose, single or two shots; roughly five received placebo; per-sample allocation not given. Following the first vaccine or placebo injection, samples were taken on day 63.

The chain employs TRBV19 and TRBJ2-1, with a weak D call TRBD1 (6 bases). This sample comprised peripheral blood, obtained in a trial of Ad26.COV2.S vaccine versus placebo. The source is a person between 18 and 65 years old who received the Ad26.COV2.S COVID-19 vaccine or a placebo. The DNA of the CDR3 is TGTGCCAGTAGGGTCGACAGGAGCTCCTACAATGAGCAGTTCTTC. Its translation: CASRVDRSSYNEQFF.